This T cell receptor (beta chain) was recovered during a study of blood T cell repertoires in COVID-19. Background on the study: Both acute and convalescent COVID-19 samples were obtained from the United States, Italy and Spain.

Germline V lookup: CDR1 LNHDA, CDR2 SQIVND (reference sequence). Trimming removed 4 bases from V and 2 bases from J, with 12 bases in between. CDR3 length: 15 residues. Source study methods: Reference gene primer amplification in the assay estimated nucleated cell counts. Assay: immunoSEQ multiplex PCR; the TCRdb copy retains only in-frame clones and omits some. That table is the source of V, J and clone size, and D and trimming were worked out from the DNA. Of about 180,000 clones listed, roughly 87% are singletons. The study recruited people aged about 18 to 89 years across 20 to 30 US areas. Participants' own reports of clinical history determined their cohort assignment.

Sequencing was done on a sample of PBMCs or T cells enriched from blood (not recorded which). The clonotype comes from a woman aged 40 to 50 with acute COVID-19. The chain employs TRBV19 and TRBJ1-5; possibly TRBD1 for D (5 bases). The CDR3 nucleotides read TGTGCCAGTAGTAGGGGGACTGGCGGCAATCAGCCCCAGCATTTT. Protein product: CASSRGTGGNQPQHF.